This T cell receptor beta chain was recovered during a study of neurological immune-mediated disorders. Study-level information: The multiple sclerosis group of approximately 35 included around 30 relapsing-remitting and 3 secondary progressive patients. Study-level results: The absence of any CDR3 amino acid sequence shared by expanded clones across subjects suggests that repertoires were private in all groups. HTLV-1-associated myelopathy led in TCR clonal expansion, while multiple sclerosis ranked lowest, below healthy controls.

This clonotype occurred many times. Its specificity is unknown. Trimming stripped 1 base from V and 0 bases from J, with 10 bases between. Germline CDR1 reads LGHDT; CDR2 reads YNNKEL (reference sequence). CDR3 length: 16 residues. The cDNA came from 5'RACE, which used 10-nucleotide random UMIs. Each CDR3 protein is one row after TCRdb ran MiXCR on the 5' RACE reads. Among some 86,000 distinct CDR3 sequences listed, approximately 2.8% were seen once. Sequenced sample: PBMCs. The chain has TRBV3-1 and TRBJ2-4; D gene uncertain. The TCR sequence derives from a woman in her thirties with multiple sclerosis. The CDR3 reads CASSQGGRIAKNIQYF. The CDR3 nucleotides read TGTGCCAGCAGCCAAGGAGGCAGGATAGCCAAAAACATTCAGTACTTC.